This TCR beta chain was sequenced in a study of neurological immune-mediated disorders. MiXCR, run by TCRdb on the 5' RACE reads, gives a single entry per CDR3 protein. The data contain roughly 45,000 distinct CDR3 sequences, under 3.5% of them singletons. The germline V and J ends were trimmed by 2 bases and 5 bases, with 18 bases remaining between them. The CDR3 runs to 16 residues. Per the germline V gene, CDR1 is SGHRS and CDR2 is YFSETQ. This clonotype was seen at least ten times. This receptor was taken from a woman aged 50 to 60 with multiple sclerosis. The chain combines TRBV5-1 with TRBJ2-3; D is undetermined. Material: PBMCs. This chain's CDR3 is CASSFASRKPGDTQYF. CDR3 sequence (DNA): TGCGCCAGCAGCTTTGCCTCTCGGAAACCTGGAGATACGCAGTATTTT.